The rows below give T cell receptor beta chains drawn from one sample of a study of T cell responses to AZD1222 COVID-19 vaccine. Repertoires were generated with immunoSEQ multiplex PCR, while TCRdb's copy carries only in-frame clones and drops some. The profile shows 100,000 to 120,000 clones, around 89% of them singletons. Here the sequenced sample was peripheral blood, taken on day 0 of AZD1222 vaccination. These receptor sequences come from an adult in good health. The CDR3 runs from the conserved cysteine through the conserved F or W. D genes are given only for firm matches. The size entry is marked missing in some rows and otherwise reads once, few, many or a size class.

>TRBV28|.|12|TRBJ1-2|.
CASREAPGGYTF
TGTGCCAGCAGAGAAGCCCCCGGCGGCTACACCTTC
>TRBV2|.|15|TRBJ2-2|.
CASSEFAPDTGELFF
TGTGCCAGCAGTGAATTTGCGCCTGACACCGGGGAGCTGTTTTTT
>TRBV4-1|once|15|TRBJ1-2|.
CASSQPQGKNYGYTF
TGCGCCAGCAGCCAACCACAGGGTAAGAACTATGGCTACACCTTC
>TRBV27|few|13|TRBJ2-7|TRBD2
CASSWAGAYEQYF
TGTGCCAGCAGTTGGGCGGGGGCCTACGAGCAGTACTTC
>TRBV10-1|.|14|TRBJ2-1|TRBD2
CASSASGSYNEQFF
TGCGCCAGCAGTGCTAGCGGGAGCTACAATGAGCAGTTCTTC
>TRBV28|.|15|TRBJ1-2|.
CASSPRRAGAGGYTF
TGTGCCAGCAGTCCCCGGCGAGCGGGGGCTGGTGGCTACACCTTC
>TRBV20-1|.|14|TRBJ2-7|.
CSASIPANSYEQYF
TGCAGTGCTAGTATTCCAGCGAATTCCTACGAGCAGTACTTC
>TRBV4-2|.|16|TRBJ2-1|TRBD2
CASSHDTSGSGNEQFF
TGTGCCAGCAGCCACGATACTAGCGGGAGTGGCAATGAGCAGTTCTTC
>TRBV7-2|.|14|TRBJ1-2|.
CASSSQGANYGYTF
TGTGCCAGCAGCTCACAGGGAGCTAACTATGGCTACACCTTC
>TRBV24-1|.|14|TRBJ2-1|TRBD1
CATSDQGDYNEQFF
TGTGCCACCAGTGATCAGGGGGACTACAATGAGCAGTTCTTC
>TRBV3-1/TRBV3-2|.|14|TRBJ2-3|.
CASSQGWAPDTQYF
TGTGCCAGCAGCCAAGGCTGGGCGCCAGATACGCAGTATTTT
>TRBV6-2/TRBV6-3|.|15|TRBJ2-1|TRBD2
CASSYGQRGYNEQFF
TGTGCCAGCAGTTACGGCCAGCGGGGATACAATGAGCAGTTCTTC
>TRBV7-9|.|15|TRBJ1-2|.
CASSSRADRVDGYTF
TGTGCCAGCAGCTCAAGAGCGGACAGAGTCGATGGCTACACCTTC
>TRBV29-1|.|14|TRBJ2-1|TRBD2
CSVLAGGPNNEQFF
TGCAGCGTATTAGCGGGAGGGCCAAACAATGAGCAGTTCTTC
>TRBV12-3/TRBV12-4|once|13|TRBJ1-1|.
CASSFGSNTEAFF
TGTGCCAGCAGTTTTGGGTCTAACACTGAAGCTTTCTTT
>TRBV28|.|14|TRBJ2-7|TRBD2
CASSLGLAAYEQYF
TGTGCCAGCAGTTTAGGGCTAGCGGCCTACGAGCAGTACTTC
>TRBV11-3|.|14|TRBJ2-2|.
CASSLGPNTGELFF
TGTGCCAGCAGCTTGGGACCAAACACCGGGGAGCTGTTTTTT
>TRBV21-1|once|12|TRBJ1-5|.
CASNNSNQPQHF
TGTGCCAGCAATAATAGCAATCAGCCCCAGCATTTT
>TRBV3-1/TRBV3-2|.|14|TRBJ1-3|.
CASRPGLSGNTIYF
TGTGCCAGCCGACCGGGGTTATCTGGAAACACCATATATTTT
>TRBV11-2|.|15|TRBJ2-7|.
CASSLGASRIYEQYF
TGTGCCAGCAGCTTAGGTGCGTCGAGGATCTACGAGCAGTACTTC
>TRBV18|.|14|TRBJ2-7|TRBD1
CASSPTGVNYEQYF
TGTGCCAGCTCACCGACAGGGGTAAACTACGAGCAGTACTTC
>TRBV3-1/TRBV3-2|once|17|TRBJ1-3|TRBD1
CASSQRTGRASGNTIYF
TGTGCCAGCAGCCAAAGGACAGGGAGGGCCTCTGGAAACACCATATATTTT
>TRBV2|.|15|TRBJ2-7|TRBD2
CASRGGLAGAYEQYF
TGTGCCAGCCGCGGGGGGCTAGCGGGGGCCTACGAGCAGTACTTC